This T cell receptor (beta chain) emerged from a study of blood T cell repertoires in COVID-19 (dated by TCRdb to 2020 to 2022). About the investigation overall: Samples covering the acute and convalescent phases of COVID-19 were provided by collaborators in the United States, Italy and Spain. Samples were obtained from the ongoing ImmuneRACE study (first 160 participants) and from roughly 1,300 subjects provided by 6 global collaborators. The material from the prospective study consisted of cDNA or gDNA derived from T cells, B-cell-depleted T cells, or PBMCs. The sample metadata nearly always contained a de-identified subject ID, COVID-19 status, age in years and sex. The dataset comprised deeply sampled blood TCRbeta repertoires from subjects exposed to, actively infected with, or recovered from COVID-19. Where available, HLA class I and class II types were obtained from metadata supplied by the sample provider rather than from assay-based typing. The repertoires were released in a freely available public database intended as a resource for research on the immune response to SARS-CoV-2.

As regards this clone: Its cognate antigen has yet to be identified. No clone much larger than this one lies a single base away; base qualities are absent.

TCRbeta CDR3 regions were amplified from genomic DNA by means of the immunoSEQ Assay, a bias-controlled multiplex PCR. The study's processing was this. The number of nucleated cells in each sample was estimated by amplification of reference gene primers within the assay. To quantify the absolute abundance of each unique TCRbeta CDR3 rearrangement, sequence reads were collapsed and filtered. For each sample, productive Simpson clonality was calculated by taking the square root of Simpson's diversity index across productive rearrangements. Drawn from immuneACCESS, this table holds only the in-frame rearrangements with V and J called that TCRdb kept. Clones are partly lost; checked studies trace under half to an unresolved V gene and leave the rest unexplained. D and trimming come from the DNA, and the V and J calls and clone size come from that table. This sample lists approximately 130,000 clones; over 55% were detected once. Jointly, the top ten make up 2% to 2.5% of the sample.

The full study reports these points: The amount of clinical and demographic metadata varied by source and participant and was provided uncurated.

CDR1 and CDR2, per the germline V gene, are KGHSH and LQKENI. The germline V and J ends show losses of 3 bases and 4 bases respectively, and no gene match explains 1 base of the junction. The CDR3 sequence holds 14 residues, the cysteine and phenylalanine included. The DNA shown is the 42-base CDR3, in frame from base 1. Whole blood was collected in K2EDTA tubes by collaborating institutions according to the institutions' own protocols. For TCRbeta analysis, collaborators shipped samples in one of three forms: frozen whole blood, isolated PBMCs, or DNA extracted from either of those sample types. The chain joins TRBV18 to TRBJ1-5; TRBD1 aligns with 9 central bases. The TCR originated in a woman in her 70s with acute or convalescent COVID-19. The sequenced sample was peripheral blood. The DNA reads TGTGCCAGCTCACCTGGGACAGGGAATCAGCCCCAGCATTTT. It codes for CASSPGTGNQPQHF.